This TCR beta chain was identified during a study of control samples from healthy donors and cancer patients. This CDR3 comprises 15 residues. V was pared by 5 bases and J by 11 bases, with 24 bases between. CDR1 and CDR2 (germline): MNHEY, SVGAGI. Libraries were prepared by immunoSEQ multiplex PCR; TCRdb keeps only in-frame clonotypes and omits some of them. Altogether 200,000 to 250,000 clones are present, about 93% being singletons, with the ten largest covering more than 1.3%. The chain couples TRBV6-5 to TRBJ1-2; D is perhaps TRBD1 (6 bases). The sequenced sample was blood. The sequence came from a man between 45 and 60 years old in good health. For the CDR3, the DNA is TGTGCCAGCAGTCCCCCCTCCCCGGGGGCAGCGAGATACACCTTC. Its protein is CASSPPSPGAARYTF.